The 17 T cell receptor beta chains below come from one sample, sequenced in a study of radiation and T cells in renal cell carcinoma. The assay was immunoSEQ multiplex PCR, and TCRdb's table has in-frame clones only and misses some. Of about 65,000 clones in the sample, roughly four fifths are singletons; the top ten hold over 6%. Time point specified: blood 2 weeks post-SBRT. Treatment: 15 Gy SBRT to primary tumor, nephrectomy 4 weeks later. Material: blood, obtained from a patient whose treatment included radiotherapy and nephrectomy. The origin of the receptors is a man aged 60-69 years with renal cell carcinoma.

This chain uses TRBV5-1 with TRBJ2-2; unclear D gene. Deletions cut 2 bases from V and 0 bases from J, with 8 bases between. This CDR3 has 15 residues. Germline CDR1 reads SGHRS; CDR2 reads YFSETQ. Written as DNA, the CDR3 is TGCGCCAGCAGCTTTAGGGCTTCGAACACCGGGGAGCTGTTTTTT. Translating gives CASSFRASNTGELFF. Drawing the rest from reference TRBV5-1 and TRBJ2-2, the complete variable domain is KAGVTQTPRYLIKTRGQQVTLSCSPISGHRSVSWYQQTPGQGLQFLFEYFSETQRNKGNFPGRFSGRQFSNSRSEMNVSTLELGDSALYLCASSFRASNTGELFFGEGSRLTVL.

The genes are TRBV20-1 and TRBJ2-3; D possibly corresponds to TRBD1 (5 bases). Germline V CDR1 and CDR2: DFQATT, SNEGSKA (reference sequence). The CDR3 is made up of 11 amino acids. The V gene lost 4 bases and the J gene lost 10 bases, with 12 bases spanning the gap. The CDR3 loop is CSATDKSAQYF. In DNA, the CDR3 is TGCAGTGCTACGGACAAAAGCGCGCAGTATTTT.

This clone appeared a few times. The V call is TRBV15, the J call TRBJ1-4; no definite D call. The CDR3 runs 13 residues. Between the trimmed V and J ends, which lost 5 bases and 8 bases, there was a span of 12 bases. CDR1 and CDR2 from the germline V gene are LNHNV and YYDKDF (reference sequence). CDR3 nucleotides: TGTGCCACCAGCCTCCTCAACCAGGAAAAACTGTTTTTT. It is translated as CATSLLNQEKLFF.

To note about this clone: One end of the junction varies from germline; a read error may be responsible. The chain links TRBV4-2 to TRBJ2-4; D is possibly TRBD2 (5 bases). CDR3 length: 9 residues. CDR1 LGHNA and CDR2 YNFKEQ come from the germline V gene. The CDR3 sequence is CARSGIQYF. The CDR3 bases are TGTGCCCGCAGCGGCATTCAGTACTTC.

The CDR3 DNA reads as TGTGCCAGCAGCCCTATGGGAGATCGTAGGCAGTACTTC. Translated: CASSPMGDRRQYF. This chain joins TRBV6-5 and TRBJ2-7; TRBD2 might be the D (5 bases). The V end lost 6 bases, the J end lost 9 bases, and 18 bases lay between the germline ends. This CDR3 is 13 amino acids long. The germline gives CDR1 MNHEY, CDR2 SVGAGI.

The chain joins TRBV5-1 to TRBJ2-5; TRBD2 matches at 7 bases. J gave up 3 bases and V 1 base, and 6 bases lay outside the gene matches. The CDR3 is made up of 15 amino acids. CDR1 SGHRS and CDR2 YFSETQ come from the germline V gene. The CDR3 spells CASSLKGTTEETQYF. CDR3 DNA sequence: TGCGCCAGCAGCTTGAAAGGGACTACCGAAGAGACCCAGTACTTC.

The chain recombines TRBV10-2 with TRBJ1-5, with D unclear. Germline V gene data show CDR1 as WSHSY and CDR2 as SAAADI. The CDR3 consists of 13 residues. The V gene lost 11 bases and the J gene lost 5 bases, with 16 bases spanning the gap. The CDR3 reads CAVAGVGDQPQHF. CDR3 nucleotide sequence: TGCGCCGTGGCCGGGGTTGGGGATCAGCCCCAGCATTTT.

This clone was counted a few times. This sequence joins TRBV7-7 and TRBJ2-2; 10 bases are a match to TRBD1. The CDR3 is 16 amino acids. Germline loops: CDR1 SSHAT, CDR2 FNYEAQ (reference sequence). The ends lost 3 bases at V and 7 bases at J; junction bases unmatched: 8. CDR3 sequence (DNA): TGTGCCAGCAGCTTCGAGCCGGGACAGGGGATCGGGGAGCTGTTTTTT. As protein: CASSFEPGQGIGELFF. The full variable domain, completed using reference TRBV7-7 and TRBJ2-2, is GAGVSQSPRYKVTKRGQDVTLRCDPISSHATLYWYQQALGQGPEFLTYFNYEAQPDKSGLPSDRFSAERPEGSISTLTIQRTEQRDSAMYRCASSFEPGQGIGELFFGEGSRLTVL.

The J gene is TRBJ2-3, the V gene TRBV27; 11 nucleotides align to TRBD2. The V segment lost 5 bases and the J segment 2 bases; nucleotides outside the gene matches: 6. Germline CDR1 reads MNHEY; CDR2 reads SMNVEV (reference sequence). The CDR3 is 16 residues long. The DNA for the CDR3 is TGTGCCAGCAGTCCTCCACTAGCGGGAGACACAGATACGCAGTATTTT. This translates into CASSPPLAGDTDTQYF.

This sequence joins TRBV6-6 and TRBJ1-3; D not resolved. CDR3 size: 13 residues. V was shortened by 2 bases and J by 7 bases, with 9 bases between the two germline ends. CDR1 and CDR2 (germline): MNHNY, SVGAGI (reference sequence). The DNA for the CDR3 is TGTGCCAGCAGTTACCCGCCTACGAACACCATATATTTT. As protein: CASSYPPTNTIYF.

The CDR3 region is CASSTPDPTDTQYF. The CDR3 DNA sequence: TGTGCCAGCAGCACACCGGACCCCACAGATACGCAGTATTTT. The chain couples TRBV5-6 to TRBJ2-3; D remains unclear. This CDR3 spans 14 amino acids. CDR1 and CDR2 from the germline V gene are SGHDT and YYEEEE. V dropped 4 bases and J dropped 2 bases, with 11 bases sitting between them.

The chain recombines TRBV29-1 with TRBJ2-3, with 10 bases matching TRBD2. CDR1 and CDR2 from the germline V gene are SQVTM and ANQGSEA. There are 14 residues in the CDR3. Trimming cost V 5 bases and J 0 bases; bases outside gene matches: 2. CDR3 nucleotide sequence: TGCAGCGTTAAGACTAGCGGGAGCACAGATACGCAGTATTTT. It translates to CSVKTSGSTDTQYF.

This rearrangement joins TRBV29-1 to TRBJ2-5, with 10 positions matching TRBD1. Germline CDR1 reads SQVTM; CDR2 reads ANQGSEA. V dropped 8 bases and J dropped 7; count of bases not matched to a gene: 10. The CDR3 totals 13 residues. CDR3 loop: CSLTGTGVGTQYF. Here the CDR3 DNA reads TGCAGCCTTACCGGGACAGGGGTTGGGACCCAGTACTTC.

V usage is TRBV11-2 and J usage is TRBJ1-2; no clear D. The germline V gene has CDR1 SGHAT and CDR2 FQNNGV. Trimming shortened V by 1 base and J by 4 bases, and 13 bases separated the two germline ends. The CDR3 sequence is 15 residues long. The CDR3 DNA sequence: TGTGCCAGCAGCTTAGGTCCTGCGACAAGCTATGGCTACACCTTC. Translated, it gives CASSLGPATSYGYTF.

This clone was detected only a few times. CDR3 sequence: CASSLYRTGDYGYTF. The DNA for the CDR3 is TGTGCCAGCAGTCTCTATCGGACAGGGGACTATGGCTACACCTTC. The chain links TRBV28 to TRBJ1-2; 9 nucleotides agree with TRBD1. J gave up 3 bases and V 5 bases, and 7 bases lay outside the gene matches. Germline CDR1 and CDR2: MDHEN and SYDVKM. The CDR3 loop spans 15 amino acids.

The chain employs TRBV19 and TRBJ2-3, with 8 bases fitting TRBD2. The CDR3 contains 16 residues. Germline V gene data show CDR1 as LNHDA and CDR2 as SQIVND (reference sequence). J gave up 7 bases and V 5 bases, and 14 bases lay outside the gene matches. The CDR3, as DNA: TGTGCCAGTAGTCTCCTCCCGGGACTAGTGTCAAATACGCAGTATTTT. Protein: CASSLLPGLVSNTQYF.

The J gene is TRBJ2-7, the V gene TRBV19; the D gene is possibly TRBD1 (5 bases). CDR3 length: 15 amino acids. Germline loops: CDR1 LNHDA, CDR2 SQIVND (reference sequence). V was cut by 3 bases and J by 3 bases, with 15 bases left in between. CDR3 DNA sequence: TGTGCCAGTAGTATCACGTTGGGGCAGGGCTACGAGCAGTACTTC. It is translated as CASSITLGQGYEQYF.